This entry lists 25 T cell receptor beta chains sequenced from one sample in a study of beta chain features in type 1 diabetes. Overall study results and limits: Significant though moderate, a shortening of TCRB CDR3s appeared in all four CD4+ subsets of Type 1 diabetes patients.

Investigators reverse transcribed all isolated RNA, so they sequenced expressed TCRB transcripts. Some clones are missing from TCRdb's copy, which holds only in-frame ones; the method was immunoSEQ multiplex PCR. The sample consists of about 700,000 clones, around 15% of them appearing once. Their specific antigens are unknown. The sample was naive CD4+ T cells from blood. The receptor set was obtained from a young man with type 1 diabetes.

J is TRBJ1-5 and V is TRBV5-4; 7 bases map to TRBD1. Losses at the gene ends were 4 bases for V and 7 bases for J; bases not matched to a gene: 2. The CDR3 loop spans 12 amino acids. Germline values: CDR1 SGHNT, CDR2 YYREEE (reference sequence). For the CDR3, the DNA is TGTGCCAGCAGCCGGGACAGCCAGCCCCAGCATTTT. The encoded protein is CASSRDSQPQHF. Full variable domain (outside the CDR3, taken from reference TRBV5-4 and TRBJ1-5): ETGVTQSPTHLIKTRGQQVTLRCSSQSGHNTVSWYQQALGQGPQFIFQYYREEENGRGNFPPRFSGLQFPNYSSELNVNALELDDSALYLCASSRDSQPQHFGDGTRLSIL.

Only a few counts were recorded for this clone. The gene calls are TRBV4-1 and TRBJ2-1, with a possible D match to TRBD1 (6 bases). The CDR3 has 15 residues. V lost 2 bases and J lost 4, with 12 bases in between. Germline V CDR1 and CDR2: MGHRA, YSYEKL. CDR3 bases: TGCGCCAGCAGCCAACAGGGCAGGGGATACAATGAGCAGTTCTTC. It yields the protein CASSQQGRGYNEQFF.

This clone was seen a few times. CDR3: CASSLYSGNTIYF. CDR3 nucleotide sequence: TGTGCCAGCAGTTTATACTCTGGAAACACCATATATTTT. The chain couples TRBV28 to TRBJ1-3; D not resolved. From germline, CDR1 is MDHEN and CDR2 SYDVKM. Deletions cut 1 base from V and 0 bases from J, with 1 base between. The CDR3 is 13 amino acids.

This chain uses TRBV19 with TRBJ2-5, with TRBD1 matching 7 bases. Germline assignment: CDR1 LNHDA and CDR2 SQIVND (reference sequence). The V gene end was trimmed by 6 bases and the J gene end by 5 bases; junction bases not matched to a gene: 12. The CDR3 is 15 amino acids. The CDR3 reads CASSSQGNSGETQYF. CDR3 bases: TGTGCCAGTAGCTCACAGGGGAATAGTGGTGAGACCCAGTACTTC.

A few counts support this clone. The chain is built from TRBV19 and TRBJ2-5; D is ambiguous. Germline V gene sequence: CDR1 LNHDA, CDR2 SQIVND (reference sequence). The CDR3 has 16 amino acids. V lost 5 bases to trimming and J lost 4 bases, with 20 bases between them. This CDR3 reads CASSAWTDQVRETQYF. The DNA of the CDR3 is TGTGCCAGTAGTGCATGGACGGACCAAGTCCGAGAGACCCAGTACTTC.

The gene calls are TRBV29-1 and TRBJ1-5; D is uncertain. There are 12 residues in the CDR3. V was cut by 7 bases and J by 1 base, with 8 bases left in between. In germline, CDR1 is SQVTM, CDR2 ANQGSEA. CDR3 DNA: TGCAGCGCCAGGTCAAGCAATCAGCCCCAGCATTTT. As protein: CSARSSNQPQHF.

This clone was recorded a few times. V and J are TRBV5-1 and TRBJ2-1; tentative D call: TRBD2 (7 bases). Trimming shortened V by 7 bases and J by 8 bases, and 19 bases separated the two germline ends. This CDR3 is built from 14 residues. Germline V gene sequence: CDR1 SGHRS, CDR2 YFSETQ. CDR3 sequence reads: CASYPGGLDDEQFF. CDR3 in DNA: TGCGCCAGCTACCCCGGGGGGCTTGACGATGAGCAGTTCTTC. Based on the CDR3 plus reference TRBV5-1 and TRBJ2-1, the full variable domain is KAGVTQTPRYLIKTRGQQVTLSCSPISGHRSVSWYQQTPGQGLQFLFEYFSETQRNKGNFPGRFSGRQFSNSRSEMNVSTLELGDSALYLCASYPGGLDDEQFFGPGTRLTVL.

The rearrangement links TRBV25-1 to TRBJ1-2; a possible D gene is TRBD1 (5 bases). Trimming took 3 bases from V and 2 from J, leaving 19 bases between them. CDR3 length: 17 residues. Germline loops: CDR1 MGHDK, CDR2 SYGVNS. The DNA of the CDR3 is TGTGCCAGCAGTGACCCAAGAGGGCCGACAGCGAACTATGGCTACACCTTC. It codes for CASSDPRGPTANYGYTF.

This chain joins TRBV28 and TRBJ2-6, with no clear D. The V and J ends lost 6 bases and 1 base respectively, with 13 bases between them. This CDR3 has 16 residues. Germline CDR1 is MDHEN and CDR2 is SYDVKM. The CDR3 sequence is CASSVPSESGANVLTF. In nucleotides, the CDR3 is TGTGCCAGCAGCGTCCCGTCAGAGTCTGGGGCCAACGTCCTGACTTTC.

This clone was counted once. V is TRBV28 and J is TRBJ2-3, with TRBD1 matching over 9 bases. Trimming removed 6 bases from V and 3 bases from J; junction bases left unmatched: 7. There are 15 residues in the CDR3. Germline V gene lookup returns CDR1 MDHEN and CDR2 SYDVKM. The CDR3 here is CASSFRDRVTDTQYF. DNA of the CDR3: TGTGCCAGCAGCTTCCGGGACAGGGTGACAGATACGCAGTATTTT.

This clone was counted a few times. This rearrangement joins TRBV14 to TRBJ2-1; no definite D call. This CDR3 comprises 13 residues. CDR1 SGHDN and CDR2 FVKESK come from the germline V gene. The germline V and J ends were trimmed by 0 bases and 7 bases, with 7 bases remaining between them. CDR3 protein: CASSQEVRNEQFF. CDR3 DNA: TGTGCCAGCAGCCAAGAGGTCCGGAATGAGCAGTTCTTC.

This clone was counted only a few times. The chain recombines TRBV18 with TRBJ2-1; 8 nucleotides agree with TRBD2. This CDR3 comprises 15 residues. The junction had 3 bases not matched to a gene; V was cut back by 2 bases and J by 3 bases. Looked up from germline, CDR1 is KGHSH and CDR2 is LQKENI. Here the CDR3 DNA reads TGTGCCAGCTCACCAACCGGGACTAGCTACAATGAGCAGTTCTTC. Translated: CASSPTGTSYNEQFF.

A few counts support this clone. The gene calls are TRBV11-2 and TRBJ1-4; tentatively, D is TRBD1 (5 bases). There are 14 residues in the CDR3. CDR1 and CDR2 from the germline V gene are SGHAT and FQNNGV. V shed 5 bases and J shed 3 bases, with 10 bases lying between them. In DNA form, the CDR3 reads TGTGCCAGCAGCCGGGACTTAGCTAATGAAAAACTGTTTTTT. It codes for CASSRDLANEKLFF. Full variable domain (outside the CDR3, taken from reference TRBV11-2 and TRBJ1-4): EAGVAQSPRYKIIEKRQSVAFWCNPISGHATLYWYQQILGQGPKLLIQFQNNGVVDDSQLPKDRFSAERLKGVDSTLKIQPAKLEDSAVYLCASSRDLANEKLFFGSGTQLSVL.

There are a few counts of this clone. The genes are TRBV25-1 and TRBJ2-7; D unresolved. In germline, CDR1 is MGHDK, CDR2 SYGVNS. With 0 bases removed from V and 3 bases from J, the gap between germline ends came to 9 bases. The CDR3 totals 14 residues. The CDR3 nucleotides are TGTGCCAGCAGTGAATATACCGGTTACTACGAGCAGTACTTC. Residues: CASSEYTGYYEQYF.

This clone was observed a handful of times. This rearrangement joins TRBV6-5 to TRBJ1-6; D not resolved. This CDR3 comprises 11 residues. Trimming pared 5 bases from V and 9 bases from J, leaving 5 bases between. CDR1 and CDR2 (germline): MNHEY, SVGAGI. In DNA, the CDR3 is TGTGCCAGCAGTGAAATTTCACCCCTCCACTTT. It yields the protein CASSEISPLHF.

This sequence joins TRBV15 and TRBJ2-3, with D uncertain. The germline V and J ends were trimmed by 6 bases and 5 bases, with 12 bases remaining between them. The CDR3 runs to 13 residues. Germline CDR1 and CDR2: LNHNV and YYDKDF (reference sequence). The CDR3 coding sequence is TGTGCCACCAGTCGCGACTCAATAGATACGCAGTATTTT. As protein: CATSRDSIDTQYF.

The CDR3 bases are TGTGCCAGCAAAACAGCCCAGGGCACAGATACGCAGTATTTT. Translation gives CASKTAQGTDTQYF. The chain uses TRBV7-3 and TRBJ2-3; no reliable D call. The germline V gene encodes CDR1 SGHTA and CDR2 FQGTGA. Trimming took 7 bases from V and 1 from J, leaving 12 bases between them. The CDR3 has 14 residues.

This clone appeared a few times. The sample contains more than one DNA sequence encoding this CDR3. The chain has TRBV18 and TRBJ2-7; 7 bases map to TRBD1. This CDR3 region has 13 residues. The trim removed 6 bases at V and 2 bases at J, leaving 4 bases unmatched. Germline CDR1 reads KGHSH; CDR2 reads LQKENI. The CDR3 here is CASSGTEAYEQYF. As DNA, the CDR3 is TGTGCCAGCTCTGGGACAGAGGCCTACGAGCAGTACTTC.

This clone was found a few times. The rearrangement links TRBV5-1 to TRBJ2-5; D tentatively fits TRBD1 or TRBD2 (5 bases each). This CDR3 spans 12 amino acids. In germline, CDR1 is SGHRS, CDR2 YFSETQ. The V end was cut by 7 bases, the J end by 5 bases, with 12 bases between. This CDR3 reads CASRDQGETQYF. The CDR3 nucleotides are TGCGCCAGCCGGGACCAAGGGGAGACCCAGTACTTC.

This chain joins TRBV10-2 and TRBJ1-2, with TRBD1 matching over 7 bases. The V gene end was trimmed by 0 bases and the J gene end by 6 bases; junction bases not matched to a gene: 4. Per germline, CDR1 WSHSY and CDR2 SAAADI. This CDR3 has 14 amino acids. The CDR3 spells CASSESNTGDGYTF. In nucleotides, the CDR3 is TGCGCCAGCAGTGAGTCGAATACAGGGGATGGCTACACCTTC.

This clone was counted only a few times. The rearrangement links TRBV5-4 to TRBJ1-1, with 8 bases fitting TRBD1. From germline, CDR1 is SGHNT and CDR2 YYREEE (reference sequence). This CDR3 comprises 16 residues. The V gene end was trimmed by 4 bases and the J gene end by 0 bases; junction bases not matched to a gene: 8. The CDR3 reads CASSPSQGAMNTEAFF. The CDR3, as DNA: TGTGCCAGCAGCCCCAGCCAGGGGGCCATGAACACTGAAGCTTTCTTT.

CDR3 nucleotide sequence: TGTGCCAGCTCACCCGAGGACAATCAGCCCCAGCATTTT. As protein: CASSPEDNQPQHF. The V and J genes are TRBV18 and TRBJ1-5; no definite D call. Germline-derived CDR1 and CDR2 are KGHSH and LQKENI. Trimming took off 3 bases at V and 3 bases at J, with 6 bases between the two ends. The CDR3 spans 13 residues.

The rearrangement joins TRBV7-9 to TRBJ2-3; D not resolved. V was shortened by 4 bases and J by 8 bases, with 13 bases between the two germline ends. CDR3 length: 13 residues. CDR1 SEHNR and CDR2 FQNEAQ come from the germline V gene (reference sequence). The CDR3 region is CASSSTWLGTQYF. CDR3 sequence (DNA): TGTGCCAGCAGCTCAACATGGTTAGGTACGCAGTATTTT.

This clone was counted between two and nine times. The CDR3 reads CASNVARSAKNIQYF. DNA for the CDR3: TGTGCCAGCAACGTAGCGAGGTCGGCCAAAAACATTCAGTACTTC. V is TRBV6-5 and J is TRBJ2-4, with D possibly being TRBD2 (5 bases). Trimming cost V 7 bases and J 1 base, with 14 bases left between them. Germline V gene sequence: CDR1 MNHEY, CDR2 SVGAGI. This CDR3 comprises 15 residues.

This clone was seen a handful of times. This sequence joins TRBV9 and TRBJ2-1; D might be TRBD2 (5 bases). The V end lost 0 bases, the J end lost 8 bases, and 21 bases lay between the germline ends. CDR3 length: 17 residues. Germline V lookup: CDR1 SGDLS, CDR2 YYNGEE. CDR3 sequence: CASSVGPPSTFGYEQFF. The CDR3 coding sequence is TGTGCCAGCAGCGTAGGGCCCCCTAGCACCTTCGGCTATGAGCAGTTCTTC.